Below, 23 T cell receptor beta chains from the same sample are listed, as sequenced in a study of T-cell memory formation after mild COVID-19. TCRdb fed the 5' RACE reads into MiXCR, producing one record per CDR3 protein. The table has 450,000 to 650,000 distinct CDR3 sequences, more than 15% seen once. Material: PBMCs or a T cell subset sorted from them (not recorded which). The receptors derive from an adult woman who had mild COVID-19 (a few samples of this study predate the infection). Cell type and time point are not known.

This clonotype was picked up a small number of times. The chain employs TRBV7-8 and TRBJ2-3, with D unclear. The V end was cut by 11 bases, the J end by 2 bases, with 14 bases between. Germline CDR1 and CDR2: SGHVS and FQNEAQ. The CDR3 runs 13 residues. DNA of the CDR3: TGTGCCGTAGGAGCTACCGTCACAGATACGCAGTATTTT. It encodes CAVGATVTDTQYF.

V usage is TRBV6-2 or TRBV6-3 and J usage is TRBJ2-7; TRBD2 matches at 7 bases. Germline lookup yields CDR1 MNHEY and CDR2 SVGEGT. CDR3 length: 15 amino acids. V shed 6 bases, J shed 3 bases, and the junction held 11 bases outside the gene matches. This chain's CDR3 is CASSSLRDYNYEQYF. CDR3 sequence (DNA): TGTGCCAGCAGCTCACTTCGGGACTACAACTACGAGCAGTACTTC.

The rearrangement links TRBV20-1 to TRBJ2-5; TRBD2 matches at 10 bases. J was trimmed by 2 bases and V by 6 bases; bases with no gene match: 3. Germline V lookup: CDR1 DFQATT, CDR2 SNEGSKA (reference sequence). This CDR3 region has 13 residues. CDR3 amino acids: CSAKRGGQETQYF. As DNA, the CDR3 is TGCAGTGCGAAGCGGGGGGGACAAGAGACCCAGTACTTC.

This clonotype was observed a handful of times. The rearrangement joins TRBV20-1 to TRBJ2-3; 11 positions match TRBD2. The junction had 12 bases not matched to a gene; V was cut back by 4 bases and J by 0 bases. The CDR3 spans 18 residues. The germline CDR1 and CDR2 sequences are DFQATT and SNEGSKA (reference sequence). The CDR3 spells CSATKLAGDPLSTDTQYF. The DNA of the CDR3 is TGCAGTGCTACCAAACTAGCGGGAGACCCTCTAAGCACAGATACGCAGTATTTT.

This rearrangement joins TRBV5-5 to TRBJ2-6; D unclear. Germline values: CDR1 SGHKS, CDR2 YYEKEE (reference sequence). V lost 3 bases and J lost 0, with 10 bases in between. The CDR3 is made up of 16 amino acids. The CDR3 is CASSSQQSSGANVLTF. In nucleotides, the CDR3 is TGTGCCAGCAGCTCTCAACAGAGCTCTGGGGCCAACGTCCTGACTTTC.

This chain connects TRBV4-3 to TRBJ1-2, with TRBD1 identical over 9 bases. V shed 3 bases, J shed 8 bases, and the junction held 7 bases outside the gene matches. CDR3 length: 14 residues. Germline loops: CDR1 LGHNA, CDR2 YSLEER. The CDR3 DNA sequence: TGCGCCAGCAGCCAGGACACCGGGACAGGGGGCTACACCTTC. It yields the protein CASSQDTGTGGYTF.

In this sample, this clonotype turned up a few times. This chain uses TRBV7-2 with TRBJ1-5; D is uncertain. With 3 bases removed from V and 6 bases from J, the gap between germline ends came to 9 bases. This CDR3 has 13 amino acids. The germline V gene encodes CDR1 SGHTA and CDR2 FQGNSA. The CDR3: CASSFNRGQPQHF. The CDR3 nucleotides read TGTGCCAGCAGCTTCAACCGGGGTCAGCCCCAGCATTTT. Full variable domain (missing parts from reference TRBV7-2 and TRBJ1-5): GAGVSQSPSNKVTEKGKDVELRCDPISGHTALYWYRQSLGQGLEFLIYFQGNSAPDKSGLPSDRFSAERTGGSVSTLTIQRTQQEDSAVYLCASSFNRGQPQHFGDGTRLSIL.

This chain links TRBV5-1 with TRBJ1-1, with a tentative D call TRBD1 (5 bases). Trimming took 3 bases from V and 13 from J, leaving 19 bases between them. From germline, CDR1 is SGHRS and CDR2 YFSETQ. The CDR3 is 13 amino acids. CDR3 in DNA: TGCGCCAGCAGCTGGGACCCAGGGACTATGGATTTCTTT. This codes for CASSWDPGTMDFF.

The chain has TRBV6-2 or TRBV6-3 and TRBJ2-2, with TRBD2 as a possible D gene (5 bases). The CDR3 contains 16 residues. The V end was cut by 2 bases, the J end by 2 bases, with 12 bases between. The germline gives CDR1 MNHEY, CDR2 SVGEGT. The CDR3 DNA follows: TGTGCCAGCAGTTACCCAAGCGGATTTAACACCGGGGAGCTGTTTTTT. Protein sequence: CASSYPSGFNTGELFF.

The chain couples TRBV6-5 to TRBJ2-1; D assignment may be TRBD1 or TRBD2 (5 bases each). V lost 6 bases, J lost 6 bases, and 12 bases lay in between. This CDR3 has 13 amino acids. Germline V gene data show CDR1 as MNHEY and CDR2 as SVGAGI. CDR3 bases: TGTGCCAGCAGCCACGGGGCTACCAATGAGCAGTTCTTC. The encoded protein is CASSHGATNEQFF.

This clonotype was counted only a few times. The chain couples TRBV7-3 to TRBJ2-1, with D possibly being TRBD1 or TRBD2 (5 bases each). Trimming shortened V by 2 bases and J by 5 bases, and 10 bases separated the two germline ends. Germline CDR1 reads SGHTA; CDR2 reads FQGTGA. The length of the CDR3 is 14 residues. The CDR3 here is CASSLVGPDNEQFF. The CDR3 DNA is TGTGCCAGCAGCTTAGTGGGACCGGACAATGAGCAGTTCTTC.

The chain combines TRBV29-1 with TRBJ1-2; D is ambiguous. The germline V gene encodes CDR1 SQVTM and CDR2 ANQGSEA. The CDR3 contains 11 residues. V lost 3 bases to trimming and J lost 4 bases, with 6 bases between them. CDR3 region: CSVDAIYGYTF. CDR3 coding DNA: TGCAGCGTTGACGCCATCTATGGCTACACCTTC.

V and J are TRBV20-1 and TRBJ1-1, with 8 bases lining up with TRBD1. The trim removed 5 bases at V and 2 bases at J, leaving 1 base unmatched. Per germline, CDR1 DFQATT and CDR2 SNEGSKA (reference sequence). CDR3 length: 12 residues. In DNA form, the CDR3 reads TGCAGTGCTGGACAGGGTAACACTGAAGCTTTCTTT. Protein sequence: CSAGQGNTEAFF.

The CDR3, as DNA: TGTGCCAGCAGCCGACGTGCCCCAACTAGCGGGAGTTGGCCAGATACGCAGTATTTT. Its translation: CASSRRAPTSGSWPDTQYF. The J gene is TRBJ2-3, the V gene TRBV3-1, with 11 bases that match TRBD2. Germline-derived CDR1 and CDR2 are LGHDT and YNNKEL (reference sequence). This CDR3 spans 19 amino acids. V lost 4 bases and J lost 4; bases outside the gene matches: 16.

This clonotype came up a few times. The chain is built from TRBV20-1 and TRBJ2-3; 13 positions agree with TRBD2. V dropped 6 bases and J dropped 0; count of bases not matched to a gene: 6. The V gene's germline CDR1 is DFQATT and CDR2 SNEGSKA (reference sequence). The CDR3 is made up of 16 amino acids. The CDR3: CSANSGLAGSTDTQYF. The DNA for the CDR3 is TGCAGTGCAAATTCGGGACTAGCGGGGAGCACAGATACGCAGTATTTT.

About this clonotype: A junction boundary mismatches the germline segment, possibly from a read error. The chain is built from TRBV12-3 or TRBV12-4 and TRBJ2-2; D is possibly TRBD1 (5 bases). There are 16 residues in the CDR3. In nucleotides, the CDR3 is TGTGCCAGCAGTCCTTCTGCCAGGGTGGACACCGAGGAGCTGTTTTTT. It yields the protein CASSPSARVDTEELFF.

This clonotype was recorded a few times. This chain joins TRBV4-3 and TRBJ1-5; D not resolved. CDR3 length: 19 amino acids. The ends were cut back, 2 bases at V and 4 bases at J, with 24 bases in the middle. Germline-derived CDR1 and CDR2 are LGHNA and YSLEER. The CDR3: CASSQNPPDDLGGNQPQHF. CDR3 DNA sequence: TGCGCCAGCAGCCAAAACCCACCGGACGACCTTGGTGGTAATCAGCCCCAGCATTTT.

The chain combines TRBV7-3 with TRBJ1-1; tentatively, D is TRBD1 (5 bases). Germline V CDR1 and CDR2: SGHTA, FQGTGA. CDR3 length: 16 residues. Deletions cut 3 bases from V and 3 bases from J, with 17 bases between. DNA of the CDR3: TGTGCCAGCAGCTTGACCGGGACTGGGGTGTACACTGAAGCTTTCTTT. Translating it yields CASSLTGTGVYTEAFF.

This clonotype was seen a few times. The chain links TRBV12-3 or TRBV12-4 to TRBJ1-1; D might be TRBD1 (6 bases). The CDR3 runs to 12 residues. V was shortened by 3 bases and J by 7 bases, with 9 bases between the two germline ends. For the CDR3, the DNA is TGTGCCAGCAGTTTCCAGGGGTATGAAGCTTTCTTT. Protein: CASSFQGYEAFF.

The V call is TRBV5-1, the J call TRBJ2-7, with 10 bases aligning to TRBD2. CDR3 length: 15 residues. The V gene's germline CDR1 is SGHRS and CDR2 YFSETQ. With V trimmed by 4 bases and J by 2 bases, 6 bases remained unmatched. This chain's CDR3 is CASSPASGGTYEQYF. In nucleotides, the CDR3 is TGCGCCAGCAGCCCGGCTAGCGGGGGAACCTACGAGCAGTACTTC.

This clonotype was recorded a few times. CDR3 in amino acids: CASSSGQGQDTQYF. For the CDR3, the DNA is TGCGCCAGCAGCTCAGGACAGGGTCAAGATACGCAGTATTTT. V usage is TRBV5-1 and J usage is TRBJ2-3, with TRBD1 identical over 8 bases. CDR3 size: 14 residues. V shed 3 bases, J shed 5 bases, and the junction held 5 bases outside the gene matches. Germline loops: CDR1 SGHRS, CDR2 YFSETQ.

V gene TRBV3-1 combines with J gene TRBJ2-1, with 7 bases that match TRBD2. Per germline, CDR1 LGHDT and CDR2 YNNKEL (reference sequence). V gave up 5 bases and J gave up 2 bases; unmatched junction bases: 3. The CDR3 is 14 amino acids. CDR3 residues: CASSWAGAYNEQFF. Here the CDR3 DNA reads TGTGCCAGCAGCTGGGCGGGGGCCTACAATGAGCAGTTCTTC.

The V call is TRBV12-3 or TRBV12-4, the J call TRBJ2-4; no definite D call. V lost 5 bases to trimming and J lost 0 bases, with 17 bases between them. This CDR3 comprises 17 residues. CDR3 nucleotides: TGTGCCAGCAGTCTCGGTAGCTCATTCGTAGCCAAAAACATTCAGTACTTC. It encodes CASSLGSSFVAKNIQYF.